This note documents a single TCR beta chain sequence. This sample was taken from a study of blood T cell repertoires in COVID-19. Trimming pared 1 base from V and 4 bases from J, leaving 8 bases between. The germline V gene encodes CDR1 LGHDT and CDR2 YNNKEL (reference sequence). This CDR3 is 14 amino acids long. Cohorts were based on clinical histories the participants reported. Measured with immunoSEQ multiplex PCR; TCRdb has only the in-frame clones, and not every one. The sample lists 250,000 to 300,000 clones, about 89% seen once, with 1.2% in the top ten. The J gene is TRBJ1-5, the V gene TRBV3-1 (or the pseudogene TRBV3-2), with TRBD1 as a possible D gene (5 bases). The specimen was PBMCs or T cells enriched from blood (not recorded which). The clonotype was recovered from a human donor in a cohort exposed to, infected with or recovered from COVID-19 (not recorded which). The donor label of this sample is uncertain. CDR3 amino acids: CASSQARANQPQHF. Written as DNA, the CDR3 is TGTGCCAGCAGCCAAGCCAGGGCAAATCAGCCCCAGCATTTT.